The 23 T cell receptor beta chains presented below share a single source sample, sequenced in a study of cytomegalovirus exposure and HLA in healthy donors. This PCR relied on a set of 60 Vbeta primers and 13 Jbeta primers. The protocol was immunoSEQ multiplex PCR, while the TCRdb copy is restricted to in-frame clones and leaves out a portion. The sample consists of 70,000 to 95,000 clones, around 77% of them appearing once. Sequenced material: PBMCs. All receptors derive from a man aged 45 to 65 in good health and CMV-seronegative.

The chain uses TRBV30 and TRBJ1-2; TRBD1 might be the D (6 bases). Germline V lookup: CDR1 GTSNPN, CDR2 SVGIG (reference sequence). The CDR3 covers 16 residues. V shed 5 bases and J shed 4 bases, with 23 bases lying between them. The CDR3 DNA is TGTGCCTGGGACTCACAGGGAGTTAGTGTTGGCTATGGCTACACCTTC. Translation gives CAWDSQGVSVGYGYTF.

This clone was recorded a few times. The rearrangement links TRBV30 to TRBJ2-7; perhaps TRBD1 as D (5 bases). The CDR3 runs to 13 residues. Germline CDR1 reads GTSNPN; CDR2 reads SVGIG (reference sequence). With 2 bases removed from V and 7 bases from J, the gap between germline ends came to 15 bases. CDR3 nucleotide sequence: TGTGCCTGGAGTAGGGCAGGGCTGAAAGAGCAGTACTTC. Its translation is CAWSRAGLKEQYF.

This chain joins TRBV30 and TRBJ2-7, with D hard to call. CDR3 size: 11 residues. V was trimmed by 5 bases and J by 0 bases, leaving 5 bases between them. CDR1 and CDR2 (germline): GTSNPN, SVGIG (reference sequence). CDR3 sequence: CAWGTSYEQYF. The CDR3 DNA follows: TGTGCCTGGGGCACCTCCTACGAGCAGTACTTC.

The V gene is TRBV7-8, the J gene TRBJ1-1; tentative D call: TRBD1 (6 bases). CDR3 length: 14 amino acids. V gave up 6 bases and J gave up 0 bases, with 11 bases separating them. Germline V CDR1 and CDR2: SGHVS, FQNEAQ. CDR3 amino acids: CASSGQGMNTEAFF. The CDR3 DNA reads as TGTGCCAGCAGTGGGCAGGGGATGAACACTGAAGCTTTCTTT.

This chain connects TRBV29-1 to TRBJ1-1; tentative D call: TRBD1 (5 bases). CDR1 is SQVTM, CDR2 ANQGSEA, per germline. The CDR3 is made up of 13 amino acids. Trimming cost V 5 bases and J 4 bases, with 14 bases left between them. The CDR3 reads CSVNGQSLTEAFF. As DNA, the CDR3 is TGCAGCGTTAACGGACAAAGTCTCACTGAAGCTTTCTTT.

The V call is TRBV29-1, the J call TRBJ1-1; TRBD1 matches at 9 bases. Trimming removed 7 bases from V and 12 bases from J; junction bases left unmatched: 24. The CDR3 sequence is 16 residues long. Germline CDR1 reads SQVTM; CDR2 reads ANQGSEA. The CDR3, as DNA: TGCAGCGGAAAAACAGGGGGCCCGGGAGGGGGGGCTTATACTTTCTTT. Translated: CSGKTGGPGGGAYTFF.

The chain employs TRBV4-2 and TRBJ2-3; 11 bases agree with TRBD2. Unmatched junction bases numbered 6, after V lost 1 base and J lost 3 bases. The CDR3 runs to 17 residues. Germline CDR1 LGHNA, CDR2 YNFKEQ. CDR3 residues: CASSQVASGGLTDTQYF. The CDR3 nucleotides are TGTGCCAGCAGCCAAGTAGCTAGCGGGGGGTTGACAGATACGCAGTATTTT.

The rearrangement joins TRBV18 to TRBJ1-2, with a tentative D call TRBD1 (5 bases). This CDR3 has 13 amino acids. Germline CDR1 KGHSH, CDR2 LQKENI. Trimming shortened V by 5 bases and J by 1 base, and 8 bases separated the two germline ends. The CDR3 DNA reads TGTGCCAGCTCATTACAGGATAACTATGGCTACACCTTC. Its translation is CASSLQDNYGYTF.

Note on this clone: The junction does not match germline at one end; this may be a read error. V usage is TRBV5-1 and J usage is TRBJ2-2; 11 nucleotides agree with TRBD2. Germline V gene data show CDR1 as SGHRS and CDR2 as YFSETQ. The CDR3 is 15 residues long. CDR3 amino acids: CASSLEGLAAGELFF. The CDR3 bases are TGTGCCAGCAGCTTGGAGGGACTAGCGGCCGGGGAGCTGTTTTTT.

CDR3 bases: TGTGCCAGCAGTGATACTCCGGGACTAGCGGGGGGATGGACCGGGGAGCTGTTTTTT. It codes for CASSDTPGLAGGWTGELFF. V gene TRBV6-1 combines with J gene TRBJ2-2, with 15 bases matching TRBD2. The CDR3 runs to 19 residues. V was pared by 3 bases and J by 5 bases, with 10 bases of the junction left unmatched. Germline CDR1 is MNHNS and CDR2 is SASEGT.

The chain has TRBV6-5 and TRBJ2-5; D is possibly TRBD1 (5 bases). CDR3 length equals 15 residues. The V end lost 2 bases, the J end lost 2 bases, and 12 bases lay between the germline ends. In germline, CDR1 is MNHEY, CDR2 SVGAGI. In nucleotides, the CDR3 is TGTGCCAGCAGTTACGCTGGCAGGGCGCAAGAGACCCAGTACTTC. Residues: CASSYAGRAQETQYF.

The V call is TRBV27, the J call TRBJ1-2; 8 nucleotides line up with TRBD1. V trimming: 5 bases; J trimming: 0 bases; junction bases outside the gene matches: 8. The V gene's germline CDR1 is MNHEY and CDR2 SMNVEV (reference sequence). The CDR3 sequence is 16 residues long. The CDR3 DNA sequence: TGTGCCAGCAGTCTCTCCGGGACAGGTTCTAACTATGGCTACACCTTC. This encodes CASSLSGTGSNYGYTF.

The chain is built from TRBV6-5 and TRBJ1-4, with D possibly matching TRBD1 (6 bases). CDR3 length equals 14 residues. Germline lookup yields CDR1 MNHEY and CDR2 SVGAGI. Trimming cost V 10 bases and J 2 bases, with 14 bases left between them. Here the CDR3 DNA reads TGTGCCACCGCCCGAGGGGGTACTAATGAAAAACTGTTTTTT. This encodes CATARGGTNEKLFF.

The chain joins TRBV19 to TRBJ1-3, with TRBD1 matching over 9 bases. Unmatched junction bases numbered 9, after V lost 4 bases and J lost 2 bases. Germline assignment: CDR1 LNHDA and CDR2 SQIVND (reference sequence). The CDR3 runs 17 residues. The CDR3 spells CASSRTGTGYAGNTIYF. CDR3 sequence (DNA): TGTGCCAGTAGTAGGACCGGGACAGGGTACGCTGGAAACACCATATATTTT.

CDR3 sequence reads: CASTRTGGGTDTQYF. As DNA, the CDR3 is TGTGCCAGCACCAGGACAGGGGGGGGGACAGATACGCAGTATTTT. This chain uses TRBV6-1 with TRBJ2-3; 10 bases are a match to TRBD1. This CDR3 region has 15 residues. V was clipped by 7 bases and J by 3 bases; unmatched bases: 7. Germline CDR1 is MNHNS and CDR2 is SASEGT.

This clone has only one observation. This rearrangement joins TRBV30 to TRBJ2-3, with D possibly matching TRBD2 (6 bases). The germline V and J ends were trimmed by 2 bases and 4 bases, with 13 bases remaining between them. The CDR3 spans 14 residues. Looked up from germline, CDR1 is GTSNPN and CDR2 is SVGIG (reference sequence). As DNA, the CDR3 is TGTGCCTGGAGTTCGGAGGGTAAGGCAGATACGCAGTATTTT. Translating gives CAWSSEGKADTQYF. Full variable domain (rest looked up from reference TRBV30 and TRBJ2-3): SQTIHQWPATLVQPVGSPLSLECTVEGTSNPNLYWYRQAAGRGLQLLFYSVGIGQISSEVPQNLSASRPQDRQFILSSKKLLLSDSGFYLCAWSSEGKADTQYFGPGTRLTVL.

V is TRBV18 and J is TRBJ2-2; D is unresolved. Per germline, CDR1 KGHSH and CDR2 LQKENI. The length of the CDR3 is 13 residues. V was cut by 3 bases and J by 2 bases, with 4 bases left in between. Here the CDR3 reads CASSPSNTGELFF. Written as DNA, the CDR3 is TGTGCCAGCTCACCGTCTAACACCGGGGAGCTGTTTTTT. The variable domain in full, with the rest retrieved from reference TRBV18 and TRBJ2-2, is NAGVMQNPRHLVRRRGQEARLRCSPMKGHSHVYWYRQLPEEGLKFMVYLQKENIIDESGMPKERFSAEFPKEGPSILRIQQVVRGDSAAYFCASSPSNTGELFFGEGSRLTVL.

This clone was recorded only once. The chain carries TRBV15 and TRBJ1-3; no definite D call. The CDR3 contains 15 residues. Germline V CDR1 and CDR2: LNHNV, YYDKDF (reference sequence). Trimming took 0 bases from V and 2 from J, leaving 8 bases between them. The CDR3 protein is CATSRDPGTGNTIYF. The CDR3, as DNA: TGTGCCACCAGCAGAGACCCGGGAACTGGAAACACCATATATTTT.

This sequence joins TRBV7-2 and TRBJ1-4, with D tentatively TRBD1 (5 bases). The germline gives CDR1 SGHTA, CDR2 FQGNSA. V was pared by 1 base and J by 10 bases, with 10 bases between. The CDR3 loop spans 13 amino acids. The chain's CDR3 is CASSLGQGAKLFF. CDR3 coding DNA: TGTGCCAGCAGCTTAGGGCAGGGCGCAAAACTGTTTTTT.

The rearrangement uses TRBV6-5 and TRBJ1-6; TRBD1 matches at 7 bases. The CDR3 is 14 residues long. Germline-derived CDR1 and CDR2 are MNHEY and SVGAGI. Trimming took 7 bases from V and 6 from J; bases not matched to a gene: 6. CDR3 sequence reads: CASTRQGTNSPLHF. In nucleotides, the CDR3 is TGTGCCAGCACCAGACAGGGAACTAATTCACCCCTCCACTTT.

The chain has TRBV7-2 and TRBJ2-1; 11 nucleotides match TRBD2. J was trimmed by 3 bases and V by 5 bases; bases with no gene match: 3. CDR1 is SGHTA, CDR2 FQGNSA, per germline. The CDR3 spans 15 residues. CDR3 residues: CASSSSGGDYNEQFF. For the CDR3, the DNA is TGTGCCAGCAGCAGTAGCGGGGGGGACTACAATGAGCAGTTCTTC. The complete variable domain, with remaining parts taken from reference TRBV7-2 and TRBJ2-1, reads GAGVSQSPSNKVTEKGKDVELRCDPISGHTALYWYRQSLGQGLEFLIYFQGNSAPDKSGLPSDRFSAERTGGSVSTLTIQRTQQEDSAVYLCASSSSGGDYNEQFFGPGTRLTVL.

The chain combines TRBV19 with TRBJ1-5; 12 bases align to TRBD1. The CDR3 extends over 20 amino acids. Germline CDR1 is LNHDA and CDR2 is SQIVND (reference sequence). The trim removed 3 bases at V and 1 base at J, leaving 13 bases unmatched. The CDR3 protein is CASSIDAGTGGKMSNQPQHF. The CDR3 region has the DNA TGTGCCAGTAGTATCGACGCCGGGACAGGGGGCAAGATGAGCAATCAGCCCCAGCATTTT. Together with reference TRBV19 and TRBJ1-5, the CDR3 gives the full variable domain: DGGITQSPKYLFRKEGQNVTLSCEQNLNHDAMYWYRQDPGQGLRLIYYSQIVNDFQKGDIAEGYSVSREKKESFPLTVTSAQKNPTAFYLCASSIDAGTGGKMSNQPQHFGDGTRLSIL.

Here the CDR3 reads CAWNAGQYNEQFF. The CDR3 coding sequence is TGTGCCTGGAACGCGGGACAGTACAATGAGCAGTTCTTC. This chain uses TRBV30 with TRBJ2-1, with D tentatively TRBD1 (7 bases). The CDR3 consists of 13 residues. The germline CDR1 and CDR2 sequences are GTSNPN and SVGIG (reference sequence). The V end lost 4 bases, the J end lost 4 bases, and 11 bases lay between the germline ends.